What follows are 31 T cell receptor beta chains derived from one specimen sequenced in a study of blood T cell repertoires in COVID-19. Libraries were prepared by immunoSEQ multiplex PCR; TCRdb keeps only in-frame clonotypes and omits some of them. The repertoire holds around 190,000 clones, with around 80% as singletons. The sequencing sample was made of peripheral blood. These receptors all come from a human donor in a cohort sampled during active COVID-19.

The chain recombines TRBV5-4 with TRBJ2-1; D is uncertain. Trimming took off 4 bases at V and 0 bases at J, with 11 bases between the two ends. Germline-derived CDR1 and CDR2 are SGHNT and YYREEE (reference sequence). The CDR3 is 15 residues long. The CDR3 nucleotides read TGTGCCAGCAGCCGGTCCTATAGCTCCTACAATGAGCAGTTCTTC. Protein product: CASSRSYSSYNEQFF. The complete variable domain, with remaining parts taken from reference TRBV5-4 and TRBJ2-1, reads ETGVTQSPTHLIKTRGQQVTLRCSSQSGHNTVSWYQQALGQGPQFIFQYYREEENGRGNFPPRFSGLQFPNYSSELNVNALELDDSALYLCASSRSYSSYNEQFFGPGTRLTVL.

This clone was counted a single time. The chain joins TRBV6-5 to TRBJ2-5; D possibly corresponds to TRBD1 (5 bases). V was cut by 0 bases and J by 2 bases, with 10 bases left in between. Germline V gives CDR1 MNHEY, CDR2 SVGAGI. CDR3 length: 15 residues. The CDR3, as DNA: TGTGCCAGCAGTTACTCGATTAGGGGTCAAGAGACCCAGTACTTC. It yields the protein CASSYSIRGQETQYF.

V gene TRBV4-1 combines with J gene TRBJ1-2; possibly TRBD1 for D (6 bases). The V end lost 1 base, the J end lost 3 bases, and 9 bases lay between the germline ends. Germline loops: CDR1 MGHRA, CDR2 YSYEKL. The CDR3 consists of 14 residues. In DNA form, the CDR3 reads TGCGCCAGCAGCCAAGGACCAGGGGACTATGGCTACACCTTC. Its translation is CASSQGPGDYGYTF.

The DNA of the CDR3 is TGTGCCAGCAGTTTCAGCGGGGACAGGGTTATGGATTCACCCCTCCACTTT. Its protein is CASSFSGDRVMDSPLHF. The chain has TRBV28 and TRBJ1-6; 9 bases agree with TRBD1. J gave up 8 bases and V 3 bases, and 11 bases lay outside the gene matches. Germline-derived CDR1 and CDR2 are MDHEN and SYDVKM. This CDR3 region has 17 residues. The entire variable domain, with the rest obtained from reference TRBV28 and TRBJ1-6, is as follows: DVKVTQSSRYLVKRTGEKVFLECVQDMDHENMFWYRQDPGLGLRLIYFSYDVKMKEKGDIPEGYSVSREKKERFSLILESASTNQTSMYLCASSFSGDRVMDSPLHFGNGTRLTVT.

This rearrangement joins TRBV27 to TRBJ2-7; 7 bases are a match to TRBD1. Germline V gene sequence: CDR1 MNHEY, CDR2 SMNVEV (reference sequence). This CDR3 region has 16 residues. The V and J ends lost 5 bases and 4 bases, in that order; junction bases with no gene match: 14. Here the CDR3 reads CASSTIFDRVLYEQYF. CDR3 nucleotide sequence: TGTGCCAGCAGTACAATCTTTGACAGGGTATTGTACGAGCAGTACTTC.

The chain carries TRBV29-1 and TRBJ2-2, with 14 bases that match TRBD2. V was clipped by 6 bases and J by 2 bases; unmatched bases: 5. Germline CDR1 is SQVTM and CDR2 is ANQGSEA. There are 16 residues in the CDR3. CDR3 loop: CSVDGTSGSNTGELFF. In DNA form, the CDR3 reads TGCAGCGTCGATGGGACTAGCGGGAGTAACACCGGGGAGCTGTTTTTT.

This clone was counted only a few times. V gene TRBV28 combines with J gene TRBJ1-2; D remains unclear. The V gene lost 1 base and the J gene lost 2 bases, with 11 bases spanning the gap. This CDR3 contains 15 residues. Germline-derived CDR1 and CDR2 are MDHEN and SYDVKM. CDR3 sequence: CASSLLGGQNYGYTF. The DNA of the CDR3 is TGTGCCAGCAGTTTATTGGGCGGGCAAAACTATGGCTACACCTTC.

With regard to this clone: Its ends do not fully match the called genes, so a read error is possible. The chain has TRBV5-8 and TRBJ2-1; tentative D call: TRBD2 (6 bases). The CDR3 covers 14 residues. The germline gives CDR1 SGHTS, CDR2 YDEGEE. The CDR3 reads CASRLGRGYNEQFF. DNA for the CDR3: TGTGCCAGCAGGTTGGGGCGGGGTTACAATGAGCAGTTCTTC.

The CDR3 loop reads CASSKRGLAENTGELFF. The CDR3 DNA sequence: TGCGCCAGCAGCAAAAGGGGGCTAGCAGAAAACACCGGGGAGCTGTTTTTT. The chain combines TRBV4-1 with TRBJ2-2, with TRBD1 matching 7 bases. CDR1 is MGHRA and CDR2 is YSYEKL in the germline V gene. V lost 5 bases to trimming and J lost 2 bases; unmatched junction nucleotides: 11. This CDR3 contains 17 residues.

V is TRBV19 and J is TRBJ1-2; D perhaps matches TRBD1 (5 bases). The germline V gene has CDR1 LNHDA and CDR2 SQIVND (reference sequence). The CDR3 is made up of 16 amino acids. The V end lost 8 bases, the J end lost 5 bases, and 24 bases lay between the germline ends. CDR3: CASYPGRPSPDYGYTF. The CDR3 region has the DNA TGTGCCAGTTACCCAGGGCGCCCGTCCCCAGATTATGGCTACACCTTC.

This clone appeared a few times. The rearrangement links TRBV7-9 to TRBJ2-7, with 11 bases identical to TRBD2. CDR3 length equals 15 residues. Germline values: CDR1 SEHNR, CDR2 FQNEAQ (reference sequence). J gave up 7 bases and V 5 bases, and 10 bases lay outside the gene matches. CDR3 sequence reads: CASSPPGLAGGEQYF. The CDR3 bases are TGTGCCAGCAGCCCCCCGGGGCTAGCGGGGGGAGAGCAGTACTTC.

The chain combines TRBV12-5 with TRBJ1-5; D possibly corresponds to TRBD1 (6 bases). Germline V gene data show CDR1 as LGHNT and CDR2 as FRNRAP. This CDR3 contains 14 residues. Trimming took 7 bases from V and 2 from J, leaving 12 bases between them. For the CDR3, the DNA is TGTGCTAGTGCGCCAGGGGTAGGCAATCAGCCCCAGCATTTT. Its translation is CASAPGVGNQPQHF.

This clone was picked up a small number of times. The chain carries TRBV29-1 and TRBJ2-3; 9 positions agree with TRBD2. Germline CDR1 reads SQVTM; CDR2 reads ANQGSEA. The V and J ends lost 5 bases and 4 bases, in that order; junction bases with no gene match: 19. CDR3 size: 18 residues. The CDR3 sequence: CSVSFTATSGGGADTQYF. The CDR3 coding sequence is TGCAGCGTTTCCTTTACCGCAACTAGCGGCGGGGGGGCAGATACGCAGTATTTT.

V and J are TRBV6-1 and TRBJ1-1, with D unclear. The CDR3 extends over 14 amino acids. The ends were cut back, 2 bases at V and 1 base at J, with 8 bases in the middle. CDR1 and CDR2 from the germline V gene are MNHNS and SASEGT. The CDR3 bases are TGTGCCAGCAGTGAATGGGCCCAGAACACTGAAGCTTTCTTT. The encoded protein is CASSEWAQNTEAFF.

A few counts support this clone. V gene TRBV7-2 combines with J gene TRBJ2-1; a weak D match, TRBD2 (5 bases). Germline CDR1 and CDR2: SGHTA and FQGNSA. Between the trimmed V and J ends, which lost 4 bases and 0 bases, there was a span of 16 bases. The CDR3 is 17 amino acids. CDR3 residues: CASSSLRTASSYNEQFF. In DNA form, the CDR3 reads TGTGCCAGCAGCTCGCTAAGGACTGCCAGCTCCTACAATGAGCAGTTCTTC.

This chain links TRBV27 with TRBJ2-7; TRBD1 aligns across 7 bases. V was clipped by 4 bases and J by 0 bases; unmatched bases: 3. Per germline, CDR1 MNHEY and CDR2 SMNVEV (reference sequence). This CDR3 has 14 residues. The CDR3 coding sequence is TGTGCCAGCAGTTCGACAGGGAGCTCCTACGAGCAGTACTTC. This translates into CASSSTGSSYEQYF.

This clone was observed once. This chain uses TRBV6-5 with TRBJ1-5; 9 bases agree with TRBD1. Trimming took 4 bases from V and 0 from J; bases not matched to a gene: 1. The germline V gene has CDR1 MNHEY and CDR2 SVGAGI. The CDR3 is made up of 15 amino acids. This CDR3 is CASSWDRASNQPQHF. CDR3 nucleotides: TGTGCCAGCAGTTGGGACAGGGCTAGCAATCAGCCCCAGCATTTT.

V gene TRBV19 combines with J gene TRBJ1-5, with 9 bases fitting TRBD1. There are 17 residues in the CDR3. Germline values: CDR1 LNHDA, CDR2 SQIVND (reference sequence). V shed 3 bases, J shed 1 base, and the junction held 7 bases outside the gene matches. DNA for the CDR3: TGTGCCAGTAGTATCTCGGTGGGACAGGGCAGCAATCAGCCCCAGCATTTT. As protein: CASSISVGQGSNQPQHF.

The rearrangement uses TRBV5-1 and TRBJ2-3, with a possible D match to TRBD1 (6 bases). Germline loops: CDR1 SGHRS, CDR2 YFSETQ. The V end lost 5 bases, the J end lost 2 bases, and 12 bases lay between the germline ends. The CDR3 sequence is 14 residues long. The CDR3 loop is CASRLQGYTDTQYF. Here the CDR3 DNA reads TGCGCCAGCAGGCTACAGGGTTACACAGATACGCAGTATTTT.

V and J are TRBV5-6 and TRBJ1-4, with D perhaps TRBD1 (5 bases). The germline V gene encodes CDR1 SGHDT and CDR2 YYEEEE. V dropped 0 bases and J dropped 4 bases, with 7 bases sitting between them. The CDR3 extends over 14 amino acids. The chain's CDR3 is CASSLDDSNEKLFF. Here the CDR3 DNA reads TGTGCCAGCAGCTTGGACGACAGTAATGAAAAACTGTTTTTT. The whole variable domain, filled in from reference TRBV5-6 and TRBJ1-4, reads DAGVTQSPTHLIKTRGQQVTLRCSPKSGHDTVSWYQQALGQGPQFIFQYYEEEERQRGNFPDRFSGHQFPNYSSELNVNALLLGDSALYLCASSLDDSNEKLFFGSGTQLSVL.

This chain connects TRBV19 to TRBJ1-5; D not resolved. The CDR3 is 14 residues long. CDR1 and CDR2 from the germline V gene are LNHDA and SQIVND (reference sequence). Trimming removed 0 bases at V and 5 bases at J, with 8 bases between. The CDR3 nucleotides are TGTGCCAGTAGTATAGATGACGGGGATCAGCCCCAGCATTTT. This encodes CASSIDDGDQPQHF.

The table lists this clone with a count of one. CDR3 coding DNA: TGTGCCAGTACAAGGGGGCGCGGGTCTTATGAGCAGTTCTTC. Residues: CASTRGRGSYEQFF. The rearrangement links TRBV19 to TRBJ2-1, with 7 bases lining up with TRBD1. The CDR3 length is 14 residues. The trim removed 7 bases at V and 8 bases at J, leaving 11 bases unmatched. Germline CDR1 reads LNHDA; CDR2 reads SQIVND (reference sequence).

This clone appeared a single time. The rearrangement joins TRBV29-1 to TRBJ1-1; 7 nucleotides line up with TRBD1. V was clipped by 4 bases and J by 6 bases; unmatched bases: 11. The germline V gene has CDR1 SQVTM and CDR2 ANQGSEA. This CDR3 has 14 amino acids. The CDR3 loop is CSVAPTGTGAEAFF. CDR3 bases: TGCAGCGTTGCCCCGACAGGGACGGGAGCTGAAGCTTTCTTT.

V and J are TRBV3-1 (or the pseudogene TRBV3-2) and TRBJ2-2; the match to TRBD1 covers 11 bases. V shed 4 bases, J shed 8 bases, and the junction held 6 bases outside the gene matches. The germline CDR1 and CDR2 sequences are LGHDT and YNNKEL (reference sequence). This CDR3 contains 15 residues. The DNA of the CDR3 is TGTGCCAGCAGCCGAAGGACAGGGGGCTTTGGGGAGCTGTTTTTT. As protein: CASSRRTGGFGELFF.

The genes are TRBV6-5 and TRBJ1-5; 7 bases map to TRBD1. The CDR3 extends over 15 amino acids. CDR1 and CDR2 (germline): MNHEY, SVGAGI. The junction had 4 bases not matched to a gene; V was cut back by 0 bases and J by 5 bases. CDR3 sequence: CASSYSRDSHQPQHF. In DNA, the CDR3 is TGTGCCAGCAGTTACTCCCGGGACAGTCATCAGCCCCAGCATTTT.

J is TRBJ1-5 and V is TRBV15, with TRBD1 as a possible D gene (6 bases). Germline V gene data show CDR1 as LNHNV and CDR2 as YYDKDF (reference sequence). The CDR3 is 17 residues long. The V end was cut by 0 bases, the J end by 2 bases, with 14 bases between. CDR3 protein: CATSREGGGRGNQPQHF. In DNA form, the CDR3 reads TGTGCCACCAGCAGAGAAGGGGGGGGCCGTGGCAATCAGCCCCAGCATTTT.

The gene calls are TRBV29-1 and TRBJ2-7; 7 positions agree with TRBD2. The V and J ends lost 2 bases and 3 bases, in that order; junction bases with no gene match: 10. CDR3 length: 15 residues. Per germline, CDR1 SQVTM and CDR2 ANQGSEA. The CDR3 DNA sequence: TGCAGCGTTGAAAACCCCGGGACGGGAGGCTACGAGCAGTACTTC. Translating gives CSVENPGTGGYEQYF.

This clone was counted only a few times. The chain couples TRBV4-2 to TRBJ2-5; D is undetermined. This CDR3 has 13 residues. Trimming took 0 bases from V and 6 from J, leaving 8 bases between them. CDR1 and CDR2 (germline): LGHNA, YNFKEQ. CDR3 region: CASSQDRFQTQYF. The CDR3 nucleotides are TGTGCCAGCAGCCAAGACCGGTTTCAGACCCAGTACTTC.

This sequence joins TRBV2 and TRBJ2-1, with D maybe TRBD2 (5 bases). Germline V gene data show CDR1 as SNHLY and CDR2 as FYNNEI. This CDR3 spans 17 amino acids. The ends were cut back, 4 bases at V and 4 bases at J, with 20 bases in the middle. CDR3 DNA: TGTGCCAGCAGTGGGATGCTGGGCGGGTCTAATTACAATGAGCAGTTCTTC. Encoded protein: CASSGMLGGSNYNEQFF.

V usage is TRBV19 and J usage is TRBJ1-4, with a possible D match to TRBD1 (6 bases). The germline V gene has CDR1 LNHDA and CDR2 SQIVND (reference sequence). V lost 7 bases to trimming and J lost 5 bases, with 17 bases between them. This CDR3 has 15 residues. The chain's CDR3 is CASTRDTSANEKLFF. CDR3 bases: TGTGCCAGTACGAGGGACACTTCGGCGAATGAAAAACTGTTTTTT.

The table lists this clone with a few counts. The chain recombines TRBV6-2 or TRBV6-3 with TRBJ2-7; TRBD1 might be the D (5 bases). From germline, CDR1 is MNHEY and CDR2 SVGEGT. The CDR3 runs 12 residues. The V gene lost 6 bases and the J gene lost 2 bases, with 8 bases spanning the gap. CDR3 sequence reads: CASSLTAYEQYF. The CDR3 DNA reads TGTGCCAGCAGCCTGACAGCCTACGAGCAGTACTTC.